The next 22 T cell receptor beta chains were all read from a single sample in a study of blood T cell repertoires in COVID-19. The data were produced by immunoSEQ multiplex PCR, yet TCRdb's version contains in-frame clones alone and is incomplete. Altogether 250,000 to 300,000 clones are present, about 88% being singletons, with the ten largest covering 11%. The sequenced sample consisted of peripheral blood. These receptors were obtained from a woman in her twenties or thirties with COVID-19, enrolled during active disease.

V usage is TRBV18 and J usage is TRBJ1-6, with 8 bases matching TRBD1. The V gene's germline CDR1 is KGHSH and CDR2 LQKENI. The V segment lost 5 bases and the J segment 14 bases; nucleotides outside the gene matches: 8. This CDR3 comprises 13 residues. The CDR3 sequence: CASSAQGESALHF. The DNA of the CDR3 is TGTGCCAGCTCAGCACAGGGGGAATCCGCCCTCCACTTT.

The genes are TRBV19 and TRBJ2-1, with 12 bases identical to TRBD2. The CDR3 extends over 22 amino acids. In germline, CDR1 is LNHDA, CDR2 SQIVND (reference sequence). Trimming took 6 bases from V and 7 from J; bases not matched to a gene: 28. Here the CDR3 reads CASRYRAPRTRASSGRGNEQFF. Here the CDR3 DNA reads TGTGCCAGTAGGTACCGTGCCCCCCGCACACGGGCGTCTAGCGGGAGGGGTAATGAGCAGTTCTTC.

This chain uses TRBV28 with TRBJ2-7, with 7 bases that match TRBD1. V dropped 5 bases and J dropped 6; count of bases not matched to a gene: 4. In germline, CDR1 is MDHEN, CDR2 SYDVKM. This CDR3 comprises 12 residues. The DNA of the CDR3 is TGTGCCAGCAGTCACAGGGGAATCGAGCAGTACTTC. Its protein product is CASSHRGIEQYF.

The genes are TRBV7-2 and TRBJ2-6; tentatively, D is TRBD2 (5 bases). V lost 6 bases, J lost 4 bases, and 7 bases lay in between. Germline lookup yields CDR1 SGHTA and CDR2 FQGNSA. There are 13 residues in the CDR3. For the CDR3, the DNA is TGTGCCAGCAGTCCGGGGGGGGCCAACGTCCTGACTTTC. This encodes CASSPGGANVLTF.

This clone was counted between two and nine times. The J gene is TRBJ1-4, the V gene TRBV7-2, with 10 nucleotides matching TRBD1. CDR1 is SGHTA and CDR2 is FQGNSA in the germline V gene. CDR3 length equals 16 residues. V shed 1 base, J shed 8 bases, and the junction held 7 bases outside the gene matches. The CDR3 is CASSLERQGAREKLFF. In nucleotides, the CDR3 is TGTGCCAGCAGCTTAGAGAGACAGGGGGCTAGGGAAAAACTGTTTTTT.

The chain joins TRBV7-9 to TRBJ2-5, with 11 positions matching TRBD2. Germline loops: CDR1 SEHNR, CDR2 FQNEAQ (reference sequence). V was clipped by 5 bases and J by 3 bases; unmatched bases: 5. This CDR3 is built from 15 residues. DNA of the CDR3: TGTGCCAGCAGCACGACTAGCGGGGTCAAAGAGACCCAGTACTTC. Its protein product is CASSTTSGVKETQYF.

The sample holds a few counts of this clone. This rearrangement joins TRBV30 to TRBJ1-4; TRBD1 agrees at 8 bases. V was clipped by 0 bases and J by 4 bases; unmatched bases: 10. Germline V gives CDR1 GTSNPN, CDR2 SVGIG (reference sequence). The CDR3 runs to 17 residues. CDR3 region: CAWSVLSGTGLNEKLFF. The CDR3 nucleotides read TGTGCCTGGAGTGTACTTTCGGGGACAGGCCTTAATGAAAAACTGTTTTTT.

The chain couples TRBV7-9 to TRBJ1-1; 9 bases fit TRBD1. Germline trimming cut 5 bases from V and 0 bases from J; bases unmatched to any gene: 7. The CDR3 is 16 amino acids. In germline, CDR1 is SEHNR, CDR2 FQNEAQ (reference sequence). The CDR3 sequence: CASSTRQGGMNTEAFF. CDR3 coding DNA: TGTGCCAGCAGCACCCGACAGGGGGGCATGAACACTGAAGCTTTCTTT.

This clone appeared a single time. This chain uses TRBV6-1 with TRBJ2-7, with 8 bases lining up with TRBD2. This CDR3 has 15 residues. Looked up from germline, CDR1 is MNHNS and CDR2 is SASEGT. Trimming removed 3 bases from V and 6 bases from J; junction bases left unmatched: 10. In DNA, the CDR3 is TGTGCCAGCAGTGAGGCGGGGGGCCTTTCATGCGAGCAGTACTTC. Its protein product is CASSEAGGLSCEQYF.

The chain combines TRBV19 with TRBJ1-1; D is perhaps TRBD1 (5 bases). Trimming stripped 5 bases from V and 5 bases from J, with 12 bases between. This CDR3 is 13 amino acids long. Germline-derived CDR1 and CDR2 are LNHDA and SQIVND (reference sequence). CDR3 sequence: CASSRGKRTEAFF. The CDR3 nucleotides read TGTGCCAGTAGTCGGGGGAAAAGGACTGAAGCTTTCTTT.

The genes are TRBV2 and TRBJ1-5, with TRBD1 matching 8 bases. V lost 3 bases and J lost 4; bases outside the gene matches: 8. Germline CDR1 is SNHLY and CDR2 is FYNNEI. This CDR3 has 16 residues. The CDR3 DNA reads TGTGCCAGCAGTGATTCTCCGACAGGGGTGAATCAGCCCCAGCATTTT. Its translation is CASSDSPTGVNQPQHF.

This chain connects TRBV4-3 to TRBJ1-2; no clear D gene. CDR3 length: 16 amino acids. The V end was cut by 1 base, the J end by 4 bases, with 16 bases between. Germline V lookup: CDR1 LGHNA, CDR2 YSLEER. CDR3 sequence (DNA): TGCGCCAGCAGCCAAGCGCTTACAGACGAGGGCTATGGCTACACCTTC. The encoded protein is CASSQALTDEGYGYTF.

The chain combines TRBV19 with TRBJ1-5, with D possibly matching TRBD1 (5 bases). The CDR3 is made up of 17 amino acids. The V end was cut by 2 bases, the J end by 6 bases, with 20 bases between. Germline V gene data show CDR1 as LNHDA and CDR2 as SQIVND (reference sequence). The CDR3, as DNA: TGTGCCAGTAGTATAATGAGAGGGCAGGGAGGGAGTCAGCCCCAGCATTTT. Its translation is CASSIMRGQGGSQPQHF.

The J gene is TRBJ1-6, the V gene TRBV5-1; 10 bases line up with TRBD1. The CDR3 has 15 residues. Germline trimming cut 6 bases from V and 8 bases from J; bases unmatched to any gene: 8. Germline V gives CDR1 SGHRS, CDR2 YFSETQ. The chain's CDR3 is CASTRTGTGDSPLHF. The CDR3 DNA follows: TGCGCCAGCACCCGAACCGGGACAGGGGATTCACCCCTCCACTTT.

The chain carries TRBV5-6 and TRBJ1-1; possible D gene TRBD1, 6 bases. Germline V gene lookup returns CDR1 SGHDT and CDR2 YYEEEE. With 0 bases removed from V and 8 bases from J, the gap between germline ends came to 11 bases. The CDR3 covers 13 residues. The CDR3 coding sequence is TGTGCCAGCAGCTTGGCCCGGGGGGGCGAAGCTTTCTTT. Translated, it gives CASSLARGGEAFF.

This clone was found once. V gene TRBV19 combines with J gene TRBJ1-5, with 7 positions matching TRBD1. There are 15 residues in the CDR3. Per the germline V gene, CDR1 is LNHDA and CDR2 is SQIVND (reference sequence). After removal of 4 bases from V and 9 bases from J, the junction contained 12 bases not matched to a gene. CDR3 coding DNA: TGTGCCAGTAGTACACTAAGACAGGGACCACGGCCCCAGCATTTT. Translated: CASSTLRQGPRPQHF.

V is TRBV6-5 and J is TRBJ1-6; no reliable D call. V was trimmed by 2 bases and J by 0 bases, leaving 5 bases between them. This CDR3 comprises 15 residues. CDR1 is MNHEY and CDR2 is SVGAGI in the germline V gene. CDR3 residues: CASSYDNSYNSPLHF. CDR3 sequence (DNA): TGTGCCAGCAGTTACGACAACTCCTATAATTCACCCCTCCACTTT.

This clone was found once. V and J are TRBV4-1 and TRBJ2-3, with D unresolved. V lost 0 bases and J lost 11, with 9 bases in between. This CDR3 contains 12 residues. The germline gives CDR1 MGHRA, CDR2 YSYEKL. Here the CDR3 reads CASSQEPLRQYF. The CDR3 coding sequence is TGCGCCAGCAGCCAAGAGCCCCTCAGGCAGTATTTT.

The rearrangement joins TRBV9 to TRBJ1-1; 7 nucleotides match TRBD1. The J segment lost 5 bases and the V segment lost 4 bases, leaving 11 bases of the junction unmatched. The CDR3 length is 15 residues. Germline CDR1 and CDR2: SGDLS and YYNGEE. Here the CDR3 DNA reads TGTGCCAGCAGCCCCCTTGGCAGGGGGGAAACTGAAGCTTTCTTT. Protein product: CASSPLGRGETEAFF.

The chain carries TRBV14 and TRBJ1-3; D perhaps matches TRBD1 (5 bases). Per the germline V gene, CDR1 is SGHDN and CDR2 is FVKESK. The ends were cut back, 0 bases at V and 4 bases at J, with 7 bases in the middle. This CDR3 region has 14 residues. CDR3 sequence (DNA): TGTGCCAGCAGCCAAGATTGGACAGGAAACACCATATATTTT. Translation gives CASSQDWTGNTIYF.

This rearrangement joins TRBV24-1 to TRBJ2-1, with 14 positions matching TRBD2. CDR3 length: 16 residues. J lost 3 bases, V lost 5 bases, and 2 bases had no gene match. Germline V CDR1 and CDR2: KGHDR, SFDVKD. CDR3 nucleotide sequence: TGTGCCACCAGTGGGGGACTAGCGGGAGACTACAATGAGCAGTTCTTC. This codes for CATSGGLAGDYNEQFF.

V is TRBV6-5 and J is TRBJ1-5, with a tentative D call TRBD1 (6 bases). Germline values: CDR1 MNHEY, CDR2 SVGAGI. V was shortened by 8 bases and J by 5 bases, with 16 bases between the two germline ends. The CDR3 covers 14 residues. The CDR3 spells CASRRGGKDQPQHF. CDR3 in DNA: TGTGCCAGCCGAAGGGGGGGCAAAGATCAGCCCCAGCATTTT.